The 19 T cell receptor beta chains below all came from one sample that was sequenced in a study of Ad26.COV2.S vaccination and SARS-CoV-2 variants. This sample's treatment: some 20 received Ad26.COV2.S at low or high dose, single or two shots; roughly 5 received placebo; per-sample allocation not given. Day 63 after the first injection of vaccine or placebo was the sampling time. Sequencing was performed with immunoSEQ multiplex PCR; in TCRdb, only in-frame clones are kept and a portion is missing. The data show 380,000 or so clones, around 82% seen once. The sample in question was peripheral blood, obtained in a trial of Ad26.COV2.S vaccine versus placebo. The receptors stem from a person aged 18-60 years who received the Ad26.COV2.S COVID-19 vaccine or a placebo.

This clone turned up a few times. Other DNA sequences within the sample encode an identical CDR3. The CDR3 DNA is TGTGCCAGCAGCTTAGCGCACGAGCAGTACTTC. Translated: CASSLAHEQYF. The V gene is TRBV11-3, the J gene TRBJ2-7, with D hard to call. Trimming took off 1 base at V and 5 bases at J, with 3 bases between the two ends. The CDR3 is made up of 11 amino acids. The germline V gene has CDR1 SGHNT and CDR2 YENEEA.

The CDR3 nucleotides are TGTGCCAGCAGCCTCGGACTTCGCTATGGCTACACCTTC. Its translation: CASSLGLRYGYTF. This chain links TRBV6-5 with TRBJ1-2; D is unresolved. CDR3 length: 13 amino acids. Germline V lookup: CDR1 MNHEY, CDR2 SVGAGI. V dropped 6 bases and J dropped 4 bases, with 12 bases sitting between them.

The chain has TRBV30 and TRBJ2-1, with TRBD2 identical over 8 bases. J lost 5 bases, V lost 2 bases, and 8 bases had no gene match. The germline CDR1 and CDR2 sequences are GTSNPN and SVGIG (reference sequence). This CDR3 has 15 residues. The CDR3 is CAWSFNRLANNEQFF. The CDR3 region has the DNA TGTGCCTGGAGTTTTAACCGACTAGCGAACAATGAGCAGTTCTTC. Full variable domain (missing parts from reference TRBV30 and TRBJ2-1): SQTIHQWPATLVQPVGSPLSLECTVEGTSNPNLYWYRQAAGRGLQLLFYSVGIGQISSEVPQNLSASRPQDRQFILSSKKLLLSDSGFYLCAWSFNRLANNEQFFGPGTRLTVL.

V is TRBV7-9 and J is TRBJ1-2, with 10 bases lining up with TRBD1. The V segment lost 7 bases and the J segment 8 bases; nucleotides outside the gene matches: 10. Germline loops: CDR1 SEHNR, CDR2 FQNEAQ (reference sequence). This CDR3 is built from 14 residues. The CDR3 region has the DNA TGTGCCAGCAAGGATGGGACAGGGGAAGGGGGCTACACCTTC. This codes for CASKDGTGEGGYTF.

This sequence joins TRBV7-2 and TRBJ1-1; D unclear. The CDR3 sequence is 14 residues long. Germline V gene lookup returns CDR1 SGHTA and CDR2 FQGNSA. Trimming pared 2 bases from V and 4 bases from J, leaving 11 bases between. The CDR3 protein is CASSLSNELTEAFF. The CDR3 bases are TGTGCCAGCAGCTTATCCAACGAACTCACTGAAGCTTTCTTT.

J is TRBJ2-7 and V is TRBV4-1; no definite D call. This CDR3 spans 13 amino acids. Trimming cost V 5 bases and J 1 base, with 9 bases left between them. CDR1 and CDR2 from the germline V gene are MGHRA and YSYEKL. The DNA for the CDR3 is TGCGCCAGCAGCGCAGGACCTTCCTACGAGCAGTACTTC. Amino acids: CASSAGPSYEQYF.

The chain has TRBV7-8 and TRBJ2-3, with no clear D. In germline, CDR1 is SGHVS, CDR2 FQNEAQ. V lost 2 bases and J 6 bases, leaving 12 bases between the germline ends. The CDR3 contains 14 residues. The CDR3 protein is CASSLRPPRDTQYF. CDR3 coding DNA: TGTGCCAGCAGCTTAAGGCCACCCCGGGATACGCAGTATTTT.

The chain combines TRBV3-1 (or the pseudogene TRBV3-2) with TRBJ1-5; D ambiguous. From germline, CDR1 is LGHDT and CDR2 YNNKEL (reference sequence). V was shortened by 0 bases and J by 4 bases, with 10 bases between the two germline ends. The CDR3 loop spans 15 amino acids. The CDR3 DNA reads TGTGCCAGCAGCCAAGACCGAACAGTAAATCAGCCCCAGCATTTT. Its translation: CASSQDRTVNQPQHF.

This chain connects TRBV30 to TRBJ1-1, with 8 nucleotides matching TRBD1. The CDR3 is made up of 14 amino acids. Looked up from germline, CDR1 is GTSNPN and CDR2 is SVGIG (reference sequence). With 2 bases clipped from V and 5 bases from J, the junction kept 7 bases outside the gene matches. CDR3 DNA sequence: TGTGCCTGGAGTCACGGACAGGGCCAGACTGAAGCTTTCTTT. Its translation: CAWSHGQGQTEAFF.

The gene calls are TRBV7-2 and TRBJ2-3; the D gene is possibly TRBD2 (5 bases). V was clipped by 4 bases and J by 0 bases, with 11 bases between them. The CDR3 runs to 15 residues. Germline assignment: CDR1 SGHTA and CDR2 FQGNSA. CDR3 loop: CASSSLAISTDTQYF. In DNA, the CDR3 is TGTGCCAGCAGCTCATTAGCGATCAGCACAGATACGCAGTATTTT.

To note about this clone: One end of the junction fails to match germline, which may point to a read error. The CDR3 sequence: CASRPTGGKQPQHF. CDR3 in DNA: TGTGCCAGCAGACCGACAGGGGGCAAGCAGCCCCAGCATTTT. The chain links TRBV6-5 to TRBJ1-5, with 10 nucleotides matching TRBD1. Per the germline V gene, CDR1 is MNHEY and CDR2 is SVGAGI. The CDR3 runs 14 residues.

The V gene is TRBV9, the J gene TRBJ1-2; 8 bases line up with TRBD1. CDR3 length: 14 amino acids. CDR1 is SGDLS, CDR2 YYNGEE, per germline. V shed 0 bases, J shed 8 bases, and the junction held 6 bases outside the gene matches. The CDR3 region has the DNA TGTGCCAGCAGCGTAGGGCAGGGGGCCGGCGGCTACACCTTC. As protein: CASSVGQGAGGYTF.

J is TRBJ1-1 and V is TRBV5-6, with no clear D. Germline CDR1 and CDR2: SGHDT and YYEEEE. Trimming took off 4 bases at V and 4 bases at J, with 11 bases between the two ends. The CDR3 loop spans 13 amino acids. CDR3 nucleotide sequence: TGTGCCAGCAGCCGCAAATCTGGCACTGAAGCTTTCTTT. Encoded protein: CASSRKSGTEAFF.

This sequence joins TRBV6-5 and TRBJ1-1; D possibly corresponds to TRBD1 (6 bases). The CDR3 sequence is 14 residues long. Germline CDR1 and CDR2: MNHEY and SVGAGI. Trimming took off 5 bases at V and 5 bases at J, with 15 bases between the two ends. CDR3 bases: TGTGCCAGCAGTACGACAGGATTAGTTACTGAAGCTTTCTTT. The encoded protein is CASSTTGLVTEAFF.

This clone was found once. The V and J genes are TRBV11-2 and TRBJ2-7, with D perhaps given as TRBD1 or TRBD2 (5 bases each). CDR1 SGHAT and CDR2 FQNNGV come from the germline V gene. This CDR3 comprises 16 residues. Trimming stripped 1 base from V and 3 bases from J, with 16 bases between. As DNA, the CDR3 is TGTGCCAGCAGCTTAGGCCGGGGTGGGGACCACTACGAGCAGTACTTC. Its translation is CASSLGRGGDHYEQYF. Looking up the rest from reference TRBV11-2 and TRBJ2-7 gives the full variable domain: EAGVAQSPRYKIIEKRQSVAFWCNPISGHATLYWYQQILGQGPKLLIQFQNNGVVDDSQLPKDRFSAERLKGVDSTLKIQPAKLEDSAVYLCASSLGRGGDHYEQYFGPGTRLTVT.

Here the CDR3 reads CASSLSRASGRAREQFF. CDR3 DNA: TGTGCCAGCAGTCTCTCTAGGGCCAGCGGGAGGGCAAGAGAGCAGTTCTTC. This chain links TRBV28 with TRBJ2-1; 10 positions agree with TRBD2. V trimming: 5 bases; J trimming: 10 bases; junction bases outside the gene matches: 17. CDR1 MDHEN and CDR2 SYDVKM come from the germline V gene. The CDR3 consists of 17 residues.

The chain links TRBV6-5 to TRBJ1-2, with TRBD1 matching 9 bases. The trim removed 8 bases at V and 10 bases at J, leaving 8 bases unmatched. The CDR3 sequence is 12 residues long. Germline V gene data show CDR1 as MNHEY and CDR2 as SVGAGI. The CDR3 DNA sequence: TGTGCCAGCCCGGGACAGGGTGTAGCCTACACCTTC. It is translated as CASPGQGVAYTF.

This clone was detected only once. CDR3 sequence: CASSIMNTEAFF. Written as DNA, the CDR3 is TGTGCCAGCAGTATCATGAACACTGAAGCTTTCTTT. The chain links TRBV12-3 or TRBV12-4 to TRBJ1-1; D not certain. The CDR3 length is 12 residues. V lost 5 bases to trimming and J lost 0 bases, with 4 bases between them.

This chain joins TRBV7-9 and TRBJ2-7, with D perhaps TRBD2 (6 bases). Germline V gene data show CDR1 as SEHNR and CDR2 as FQNEAQ (reference sequence). V lost 5 bases and J lost 4, with 15 bases in between. CDR3 length equals 14 residues. The CDR3 coding sequence is TGTGCCAGCAGCGCCTTCGGAGGGTCGTACGAGCAGTACTTC. It encodes CASSAFGGSYEQYF. Drawing the rest from reference TRBV7-9 and TRBJ2-7, the complete variable domain is DTGVSQNPRHKITKRGQNVTFRCDPISEHNRLYWYRQTLGQGPEFLTYFQNEAQLEKSRLLSDRFSAERPKGSFSTLEIQRTEQGDSAMYLCASSAFGGSYEQYFGPGTRLTVT.